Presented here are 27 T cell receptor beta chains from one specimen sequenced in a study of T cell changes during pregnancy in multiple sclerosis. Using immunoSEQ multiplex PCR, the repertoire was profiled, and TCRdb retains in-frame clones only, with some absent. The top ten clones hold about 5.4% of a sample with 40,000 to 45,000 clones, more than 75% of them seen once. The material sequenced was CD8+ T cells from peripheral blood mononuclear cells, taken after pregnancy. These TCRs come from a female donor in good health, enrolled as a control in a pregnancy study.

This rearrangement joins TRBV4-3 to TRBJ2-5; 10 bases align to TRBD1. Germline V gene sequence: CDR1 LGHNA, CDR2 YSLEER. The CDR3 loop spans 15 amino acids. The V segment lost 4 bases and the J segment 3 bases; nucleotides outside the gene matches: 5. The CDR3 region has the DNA TGCGCCAGCAGCCGCCTGACAGGGGGCGAAGAGACCCAGTACTTC. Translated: CASSRLTGGEETQYF.

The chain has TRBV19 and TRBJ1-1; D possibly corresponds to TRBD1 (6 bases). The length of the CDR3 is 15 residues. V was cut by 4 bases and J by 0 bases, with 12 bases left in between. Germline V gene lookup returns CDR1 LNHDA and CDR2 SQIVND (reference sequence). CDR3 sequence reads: CASSRYRDMNTEAFF. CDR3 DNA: TGTGCCAGTAGTAGATACAGGGACATGAACACTGAAGCTTTCTTT. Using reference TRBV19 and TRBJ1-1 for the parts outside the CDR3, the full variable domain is DGGITQSPKYLFRKEGQNVTLSCEQNLNHDAMYWYRQDPGQGLRLIYYSQIVNDFQKGDIAEGYSVSREKKESFPLTVTSAQKNPTAFYLCASSRYRDMNTEAFFGQGTRLTVV.

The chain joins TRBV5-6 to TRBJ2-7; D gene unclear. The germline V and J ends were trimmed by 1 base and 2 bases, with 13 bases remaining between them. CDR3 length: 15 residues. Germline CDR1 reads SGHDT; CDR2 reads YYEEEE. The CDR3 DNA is TGTGCCAGCAGCTTGCCCACCAAGGAGCCCTACGAGCAGTACTTC. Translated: CASSLPTKEPYEQYF. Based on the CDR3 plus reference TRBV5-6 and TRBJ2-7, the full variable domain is DAGVTQSPTHLIKTRGQQVTLRCSPKSGHDTVSWYQQALGQGPQFIFQYYEEEERQRGNFPDRFSGHQFPNYSSELNVNALLLGDSALYLCASSLPTKEPYEQYFGPGTRLTVT.

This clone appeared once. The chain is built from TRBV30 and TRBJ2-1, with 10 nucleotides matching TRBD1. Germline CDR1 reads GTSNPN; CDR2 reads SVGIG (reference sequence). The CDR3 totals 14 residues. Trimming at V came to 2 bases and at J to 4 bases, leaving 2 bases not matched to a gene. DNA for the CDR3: TGTGCCTGGAGTTGGGGACAGGGGTACAATGAGCAGTTCTTC. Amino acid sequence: CAWSWGQGYNEQFF.

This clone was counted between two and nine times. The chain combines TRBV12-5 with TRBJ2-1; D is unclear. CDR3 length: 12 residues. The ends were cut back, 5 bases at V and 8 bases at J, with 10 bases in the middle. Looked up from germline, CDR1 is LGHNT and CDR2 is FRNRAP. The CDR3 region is CASGLSRDEQFF. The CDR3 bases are TGTGCTAGTGGTCTCTCTCGCGATGAGCAGTTCTTC.

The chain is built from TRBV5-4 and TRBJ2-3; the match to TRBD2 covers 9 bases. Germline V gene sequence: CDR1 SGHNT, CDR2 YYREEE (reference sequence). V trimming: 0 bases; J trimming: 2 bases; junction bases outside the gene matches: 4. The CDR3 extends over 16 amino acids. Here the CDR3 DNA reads TGTGCCAGCAGCTTGGCGTTAGCGGGGGTCACAGATACGCAGTATTTT. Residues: CASSLALAGVTDTQYF.

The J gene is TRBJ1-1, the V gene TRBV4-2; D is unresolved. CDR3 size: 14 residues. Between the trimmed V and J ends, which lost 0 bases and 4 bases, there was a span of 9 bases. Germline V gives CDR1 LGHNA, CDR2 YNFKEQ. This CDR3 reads CASSQEVTGTEAFF. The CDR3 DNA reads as TGTGCCAGCAGCCAAGAAGTCACCGGCACTGAAGCTTTCTTT.

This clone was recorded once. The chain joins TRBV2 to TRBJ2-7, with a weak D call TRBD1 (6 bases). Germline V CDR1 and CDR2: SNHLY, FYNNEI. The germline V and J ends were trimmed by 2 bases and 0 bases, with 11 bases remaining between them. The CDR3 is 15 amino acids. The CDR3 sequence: CASSEWWDNSYEQYF. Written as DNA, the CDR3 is TGTGCCAGCAGTGAATGGTGGGACAACTCCTACGAGCAGTACTTC.

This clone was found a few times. Here the CDR3 reads CASSLDLTRLNTGELFF. DNA of the CDR3: TGTGCCAGCAGCTTAGACTTGACTAGACTGAACACCGGGGAGCTGTTTTTT. V and J are TRBV7-9 and TRBJ2-2; D is perhaps TRBD2 (6 bases). CDR1 and CDR2 (germline): SEHNR, FQNEAQ (reference sequence). The CDR3 totals 17 residues. Trimming stripped 1 base from V and 1 base from J, with 13 bases between. Drawing the rest from reference TRBV7-9 and TRBJ2-2, the complete variable domain is DTGVSQNPRHKITKRGQNVTFRCDPISEHNRLYWYRQTLGQGPEFLTYFQNEAQLEKSRLLSDRFSAERPKGSFSTLEIQRTEQGDSAMYLCASSLDLTRLNTGELFFGEGSRLTVL.

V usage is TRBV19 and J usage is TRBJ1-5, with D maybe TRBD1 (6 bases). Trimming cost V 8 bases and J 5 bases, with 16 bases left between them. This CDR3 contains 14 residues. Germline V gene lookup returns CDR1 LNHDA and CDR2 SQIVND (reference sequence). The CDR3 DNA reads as TGTGCCAGTTCCTTGGGGGGGGCTGATCAGCCCCAGCATTTT. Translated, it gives CASSLGGADQPQHF.

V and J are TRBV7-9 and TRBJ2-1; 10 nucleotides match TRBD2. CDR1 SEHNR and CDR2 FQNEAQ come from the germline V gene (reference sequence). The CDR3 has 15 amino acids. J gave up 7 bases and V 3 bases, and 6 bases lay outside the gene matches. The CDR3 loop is CASSLASGGFNEQFF. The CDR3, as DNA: TGTGCCAGCAGCTTGGCTAGCGGGGGCTTTAATGAGCAGTTCTTC.

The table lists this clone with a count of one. The CDR3 reads CASSLGTSRKETQYF. CDR3 sequence (DNA): TGTGCCAGCAGCTTAGGGACTAGCAGAAAAGAGACCCAGTACTTC. The chain carries TRBV11-3 and TRBJ2-5; 8 bases fit TRBD2. Looked up from germline, CDR1 is SGHNT and CDR2 is YENEEA. This CDR3 is 15 amino acids long. Trimming took 1 base from V and 3 from J; bases not matched to a gene: 4. Together with reference TRBV11-3 and TRBJ2-5, the CDR3 gives the full variable domain: EAGVVQSPRYKIIEKKQPVAFWCNPISGHNTLYWYLQNLGQGPELLIRYENEEAVDDSQLPKDRFSAERLKGVDSTLKIQPAELGDSAVYLCASSLGTSRKETQYFGPGTRLLVL.

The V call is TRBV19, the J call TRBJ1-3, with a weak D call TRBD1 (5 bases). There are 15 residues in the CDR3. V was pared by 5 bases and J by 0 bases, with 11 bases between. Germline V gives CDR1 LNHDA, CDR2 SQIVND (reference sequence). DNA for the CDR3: TGTGCCAGTAGTTGGGACTCCTACTCTGGAAACACCATATATTTT. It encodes CASSWDSYSGNTIYF.

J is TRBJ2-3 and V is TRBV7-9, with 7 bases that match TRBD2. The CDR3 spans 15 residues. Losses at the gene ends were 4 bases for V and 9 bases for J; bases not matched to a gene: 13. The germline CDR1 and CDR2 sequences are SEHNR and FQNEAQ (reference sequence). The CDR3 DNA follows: TGTGCCAGCAGCTCCCTACCCCTCGGACTAGGCACGCAGTATTTT. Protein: CASSSLPLGLGTQYF.

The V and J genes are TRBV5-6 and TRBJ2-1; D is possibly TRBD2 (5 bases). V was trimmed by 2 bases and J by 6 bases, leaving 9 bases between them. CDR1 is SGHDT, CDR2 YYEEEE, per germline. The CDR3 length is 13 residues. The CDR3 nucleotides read TGTGCCAGCAGCTTCGGACTCACCAATGAGCAGTTCTTC. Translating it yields CASSFGLTNEQFF.

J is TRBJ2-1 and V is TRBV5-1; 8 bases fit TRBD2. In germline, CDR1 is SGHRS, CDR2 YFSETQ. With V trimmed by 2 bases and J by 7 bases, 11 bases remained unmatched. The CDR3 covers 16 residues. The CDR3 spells CASSLTSGPRFNEQFF. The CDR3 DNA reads TGCGCCAGCAGCTTAACTAGCGGCCCAAGGTTTAATGAGCAGTTCTTC.

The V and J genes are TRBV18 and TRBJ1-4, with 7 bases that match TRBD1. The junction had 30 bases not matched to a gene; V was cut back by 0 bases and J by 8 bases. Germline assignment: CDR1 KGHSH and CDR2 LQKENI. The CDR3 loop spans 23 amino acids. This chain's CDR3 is CASSPPDRVFVWLVGFANEKLFF. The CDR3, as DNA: TGTGCCAGCTCACCACCTGACAGGGTATTTGTGTGGCTTGTGGGTTTTGCCAACGAAAAACTGTTTTTT.

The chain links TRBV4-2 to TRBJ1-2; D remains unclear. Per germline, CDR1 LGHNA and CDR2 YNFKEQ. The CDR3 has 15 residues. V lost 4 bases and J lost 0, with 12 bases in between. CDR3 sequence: CASSLDGFPNYGYTF. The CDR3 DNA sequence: TGTGCCAGCAGCCTCGATGGCTTTCCTAACTATGGCTACACCTTC.

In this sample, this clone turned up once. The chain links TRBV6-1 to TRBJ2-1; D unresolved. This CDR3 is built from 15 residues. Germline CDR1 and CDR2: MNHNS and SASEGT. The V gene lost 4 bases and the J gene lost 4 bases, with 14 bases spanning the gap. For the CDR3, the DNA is TGTGCCAGCAGTGTCGTCAGGCTCGATTACAATGAGCAGTTCTTC. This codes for CASSVVRLDYNEQFF.

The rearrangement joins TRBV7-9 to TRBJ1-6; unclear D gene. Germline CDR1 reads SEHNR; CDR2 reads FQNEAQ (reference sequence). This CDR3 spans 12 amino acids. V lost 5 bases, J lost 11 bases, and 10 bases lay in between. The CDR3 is CASSVPRAPLHF. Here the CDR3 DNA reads TGTGCCAGCAGCGTCCCCCGCGCACCCCTCCACTTT. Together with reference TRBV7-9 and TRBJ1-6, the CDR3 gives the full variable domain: DTGVSQNPRHKITKRGQNVTFRCDPISEHNRLYWYRQTLGQGPEFLTYFQNEAQLEKSRLLSDRFSAERPKGSFSTLEIQRTEQGDSAMYLCASSVPRAPLHFGNGTRLTVT.

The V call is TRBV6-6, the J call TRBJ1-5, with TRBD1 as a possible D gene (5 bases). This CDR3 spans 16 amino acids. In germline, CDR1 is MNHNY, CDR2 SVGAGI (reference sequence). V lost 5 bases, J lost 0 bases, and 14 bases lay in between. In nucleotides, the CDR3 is TGTGCCAGCAGTCCCCCGGGGGACTATAGCAATCAGCCCCAGCATTTT. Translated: CASSPPGDYSNQPQHF.

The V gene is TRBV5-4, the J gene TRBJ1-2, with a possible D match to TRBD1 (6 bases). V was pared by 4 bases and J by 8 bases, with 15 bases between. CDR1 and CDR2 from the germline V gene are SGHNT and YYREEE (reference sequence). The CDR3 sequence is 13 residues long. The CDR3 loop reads CASSPSGTRGYTF. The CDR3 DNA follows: TGTGCCAGCAGCCCCTCTGGGACACGGGGCTACACCTTC. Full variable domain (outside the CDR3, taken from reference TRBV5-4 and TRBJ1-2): ETGVTQSPTHLIKTRGQQVTLRCSSQSGHNTVSWYQQALGQGPQFIFQYYREEENGRGNFPPRFSGLQFPNYSSELNVNALELDDSALYLCASSPSGTRGYTFGSGTRLTVV.

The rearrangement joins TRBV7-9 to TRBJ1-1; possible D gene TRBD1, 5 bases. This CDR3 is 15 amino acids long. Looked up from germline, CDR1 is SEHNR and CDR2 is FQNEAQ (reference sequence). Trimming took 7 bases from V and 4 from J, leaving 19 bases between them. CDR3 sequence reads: CASITTRVEITEAFF. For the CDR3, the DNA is TGTGCCAGCATAACCACCAGGGTGGAGATCACTGAAGCTTTCTTT.

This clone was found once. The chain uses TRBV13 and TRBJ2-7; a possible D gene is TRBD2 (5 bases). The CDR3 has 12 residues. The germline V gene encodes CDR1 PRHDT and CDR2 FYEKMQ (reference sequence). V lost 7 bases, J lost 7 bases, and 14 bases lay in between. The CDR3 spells CASTPPTGEQYF. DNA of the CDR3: TGTGCCAGCACCCCCCCCACGGGGGAGCAGTACTTC.

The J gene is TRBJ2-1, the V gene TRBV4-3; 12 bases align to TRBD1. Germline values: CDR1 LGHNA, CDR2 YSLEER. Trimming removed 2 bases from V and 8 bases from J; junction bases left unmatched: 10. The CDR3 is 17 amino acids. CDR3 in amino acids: CASSQQRSGQGADEQFF. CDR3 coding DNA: TGCGCCAGCAGCCAACAAAGATCGGGACAGGGGGCTGATGAGCAGTTCTTC.

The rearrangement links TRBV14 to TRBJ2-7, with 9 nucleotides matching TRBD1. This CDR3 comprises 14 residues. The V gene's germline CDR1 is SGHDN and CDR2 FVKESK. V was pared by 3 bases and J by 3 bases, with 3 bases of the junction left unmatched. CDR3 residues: CASSHRGQGYEQYF. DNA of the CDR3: TGTGCCAGCAGCCACAGGGGACAGGGCTACGAGCAGTACTTC.

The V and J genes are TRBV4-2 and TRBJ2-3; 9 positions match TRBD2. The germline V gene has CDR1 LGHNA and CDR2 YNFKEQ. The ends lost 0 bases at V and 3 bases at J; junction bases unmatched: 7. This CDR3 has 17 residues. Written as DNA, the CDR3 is TGTGCCAGCAGCCAAGAGGCGGGGGGGTTGGTTACAGATACGCAGTATTTT. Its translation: CASSQEAGGLVTDTQYF.